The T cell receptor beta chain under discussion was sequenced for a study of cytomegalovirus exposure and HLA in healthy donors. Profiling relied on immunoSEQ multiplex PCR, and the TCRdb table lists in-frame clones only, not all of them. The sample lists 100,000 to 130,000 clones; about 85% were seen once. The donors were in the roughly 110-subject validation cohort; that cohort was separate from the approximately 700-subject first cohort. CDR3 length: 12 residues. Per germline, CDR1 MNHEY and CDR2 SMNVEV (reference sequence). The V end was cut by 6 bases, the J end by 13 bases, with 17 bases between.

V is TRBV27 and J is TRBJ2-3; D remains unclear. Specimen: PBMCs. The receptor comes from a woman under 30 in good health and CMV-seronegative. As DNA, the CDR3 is TGTGCCAGCAGCCTGAGTCCGGGTCGGGAGTATTTT. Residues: CASSLSPGREYF.